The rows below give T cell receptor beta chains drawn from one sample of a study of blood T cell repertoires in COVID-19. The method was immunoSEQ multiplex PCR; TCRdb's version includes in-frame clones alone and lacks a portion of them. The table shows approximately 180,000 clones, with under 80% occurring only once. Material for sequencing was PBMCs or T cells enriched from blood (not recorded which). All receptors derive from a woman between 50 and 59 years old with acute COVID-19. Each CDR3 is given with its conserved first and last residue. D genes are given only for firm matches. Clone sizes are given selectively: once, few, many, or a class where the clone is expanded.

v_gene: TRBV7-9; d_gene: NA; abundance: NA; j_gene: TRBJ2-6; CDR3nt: TGTGCCAGCGGAGGGGTTTACGTCTCTGGGGCCAACGTCCTGACTTTC; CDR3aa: CASGGVYVSGANVLTF
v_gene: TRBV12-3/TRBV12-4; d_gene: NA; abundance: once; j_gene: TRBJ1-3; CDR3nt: TGTGCCAGTTCGACAGGCTCTGGAAACACCATATATTTT; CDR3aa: CASSTGSGNTIYF
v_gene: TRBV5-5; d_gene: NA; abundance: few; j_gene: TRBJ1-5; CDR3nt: TGTGCCAGCAGCTCCGCGGACAGCCCCTTTCAGCCCCAGCATTTT; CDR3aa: CASSSADSPFQPQHF
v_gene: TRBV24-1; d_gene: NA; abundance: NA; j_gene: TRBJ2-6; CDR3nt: TGTGCCACCAGTGAGCCTCGGGTCTCTGGGGCCAACGTCCTGACTTTC; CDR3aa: CATSEPRVSGANVLTF
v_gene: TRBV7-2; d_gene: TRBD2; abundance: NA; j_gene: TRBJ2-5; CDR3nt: TGTGCCAGCAGAGAACTAGCGGGGTTCCAAGAGACCCAGTACTTC; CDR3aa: CASRELAGFQETQYF
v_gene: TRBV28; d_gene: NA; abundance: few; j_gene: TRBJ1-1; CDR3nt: TGTGCCAGCTTCAATACTATGAACACTGAAGCTTTCTTT; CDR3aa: CASFNTMNTEAFF
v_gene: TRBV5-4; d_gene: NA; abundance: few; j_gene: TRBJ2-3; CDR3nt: TGTGCCAGCAGTGGCAACACAGATACGCAGTATTTT; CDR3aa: CASSGNTDTQYF
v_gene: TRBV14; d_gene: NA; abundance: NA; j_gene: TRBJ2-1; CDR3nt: TGTGCCAGCAGCCCCCAGGGGATCTCCTACAATGAGCAGTTCTTC; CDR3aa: CASSPQGISYNEQFF
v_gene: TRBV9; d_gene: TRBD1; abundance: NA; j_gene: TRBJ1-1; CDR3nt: TGTGCCAGCAGCCCCTGGACAGGGGGGGACACTGAAGCTTTCTTT; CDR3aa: CASSPWTGGDTEAFF
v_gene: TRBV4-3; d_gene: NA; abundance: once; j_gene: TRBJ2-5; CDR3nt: TGCGCCAGCAGCCAAGTCCTGAGGACAGAGGAGACCCAGTACTTC; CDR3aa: CASSQVLRTEETQYF
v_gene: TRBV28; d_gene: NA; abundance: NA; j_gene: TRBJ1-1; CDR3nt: TGTGCCAGCAGTTTCAGGCCCCGGGCGGGGACTGAAGCTTTCTTT; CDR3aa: CASSFRPRAGTEAFF
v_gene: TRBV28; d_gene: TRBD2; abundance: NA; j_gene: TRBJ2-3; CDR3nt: TGTGCCAGCAGTCCCGGGGGGGGCGCGGGTACAGATACGCAGTATTTT; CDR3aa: CASSPGGGAGTDTQYF
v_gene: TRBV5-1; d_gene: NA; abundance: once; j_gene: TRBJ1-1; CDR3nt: TGCGCCAGCAGCTTGGTCGGCCAGAGTGGAGCTGAAGCTTTCTTT; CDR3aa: CASSLVGQSGAEAFF
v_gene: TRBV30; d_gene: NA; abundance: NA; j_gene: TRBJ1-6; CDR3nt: TGTGCCTGGACCGACAGTTTAGGTTCACCCCTCCACTTT; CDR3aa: CAWTDSLGSPLHF
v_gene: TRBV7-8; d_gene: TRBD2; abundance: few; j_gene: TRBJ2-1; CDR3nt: TGTGCCAGCAGCAAGGCCGGGACTAGCAATGAGCAGTTCTTC; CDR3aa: CASSKAGTSNEQFF
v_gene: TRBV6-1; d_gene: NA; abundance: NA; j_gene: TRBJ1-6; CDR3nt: TGTGCCAGCAGTGAAGTGCCAGGGATATCACCCCTCCACTTT; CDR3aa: CASSEVPGISPLHF
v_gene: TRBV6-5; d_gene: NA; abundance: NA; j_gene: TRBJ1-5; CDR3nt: TGTGCCAGCAGGGCTTATAGCAATCAGCCCCAGCATTTT; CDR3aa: CASRAYSNQPQHF
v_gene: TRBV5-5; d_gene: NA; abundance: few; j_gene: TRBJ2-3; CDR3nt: TGTGCCAGCAGCTTGGAGCGGAGCACAGATACGCAGTATTTT; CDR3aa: CASSLERSTDTQYF
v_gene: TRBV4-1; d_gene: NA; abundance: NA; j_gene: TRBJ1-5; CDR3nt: TGCGCCAGCAGCCAAGATGGGGGCCAGCCCCAGCATTTT; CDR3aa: CASSQDGGQPQHF
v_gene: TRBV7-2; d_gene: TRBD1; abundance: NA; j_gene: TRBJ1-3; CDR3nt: TGTGCCAGCAGCCGGGCGAGACAGGGCTTAAACACCATATATTTT; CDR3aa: CASSRARQGLNTIYF
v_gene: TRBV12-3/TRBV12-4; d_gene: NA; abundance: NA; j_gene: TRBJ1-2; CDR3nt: TGTGCCAGCAGTCCGGATGCCCCAGGGGGCTACACCTTC; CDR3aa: CASSPDAPGGYTF
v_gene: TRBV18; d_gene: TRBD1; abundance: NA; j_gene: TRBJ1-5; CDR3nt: TGTGCCAGCTCAGCCGGGACAGGGATCAATCAGCCCCAGCATTTT; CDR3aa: CASSAGTGINQPQHF
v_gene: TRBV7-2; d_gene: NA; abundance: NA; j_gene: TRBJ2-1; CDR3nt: TGTGCCAGCAGCTTAGTTTCAGGGACCTACAATGAGCAGTTCTTC; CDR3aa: CASSLVSGTYNEQFF
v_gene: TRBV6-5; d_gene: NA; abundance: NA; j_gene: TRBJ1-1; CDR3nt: TGTGCCAGCAGTTACTCGGGTACGGACACCACTGAAGCTTTCTTT; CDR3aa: CASSYSGTDTTEAFF
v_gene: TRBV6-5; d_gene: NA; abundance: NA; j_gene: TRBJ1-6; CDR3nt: TGTGCCAGCTTCGCGAGCTCCTATAATTCACCCCTCCACTTT; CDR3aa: CASFASSYNSPLHF
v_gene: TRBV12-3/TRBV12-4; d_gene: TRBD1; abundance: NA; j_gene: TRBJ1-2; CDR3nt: TGTGCCAGCAGTTTCTCGACAGGGCCTTACACCTTC; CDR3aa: CASSFSTGPYTF
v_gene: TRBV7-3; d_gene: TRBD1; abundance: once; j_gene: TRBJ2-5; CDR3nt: TGTGCCAGCAGCGGCGACAGGGGTGAGACCCAGTACTTC; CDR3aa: CASSGDRGETQYF
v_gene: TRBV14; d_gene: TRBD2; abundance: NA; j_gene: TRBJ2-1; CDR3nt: TGTGCCAGCAGCCAAACCCCCTCAGGACTAGTCCTCCCCTATGAGCAGTTCTTC; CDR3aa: CASSQTPSGLVLPYEQFF
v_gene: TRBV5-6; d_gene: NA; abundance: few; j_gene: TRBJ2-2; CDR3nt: TGTGCCAGCAGCGCTGGTTTTGGGACACGAAGCACCGGGGAGCTGTTTTTT; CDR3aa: CASSAGFGTRSTGELFF
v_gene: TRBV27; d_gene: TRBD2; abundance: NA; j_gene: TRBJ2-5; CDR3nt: TGTGCCAGCAGTGTCACCGGGGGGGCCGGAGAGACCCAGTACTTC; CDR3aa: CASSVTGGAGETQYF
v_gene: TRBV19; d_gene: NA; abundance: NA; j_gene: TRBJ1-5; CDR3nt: TGTGCCAGTAGCCGCACGACGGGAGTTCAGCCCCAGCATTTT; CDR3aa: CASSRTTGVQPQHF
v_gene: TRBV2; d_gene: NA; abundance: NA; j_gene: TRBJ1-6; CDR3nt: TGTGCCAGCAGTGTGGGAACAGGGAAATCCTATAATTCACCCCTCCACTTT; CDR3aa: CASSVGTGKSYNSPLHF
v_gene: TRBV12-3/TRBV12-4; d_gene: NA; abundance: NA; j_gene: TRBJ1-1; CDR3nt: TGTGCCAGCAGGATCGTCGCACAGCAAGCTTTCTTT; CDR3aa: CASRIVAQQAFF
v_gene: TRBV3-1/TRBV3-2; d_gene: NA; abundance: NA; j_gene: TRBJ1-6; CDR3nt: TGTGCCAGCAGCCCCTGGGCAGCCTCATCCTATAATTCACCCCTCCACTTT; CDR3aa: CASSPWAASSYNSPLHF
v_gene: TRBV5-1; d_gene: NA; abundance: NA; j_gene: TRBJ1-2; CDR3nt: TGCGCCAGCAGCTTGGACCCTGGGACACCCCCTGGCTACACCTTC; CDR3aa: CASSLDPGTPPGYTF
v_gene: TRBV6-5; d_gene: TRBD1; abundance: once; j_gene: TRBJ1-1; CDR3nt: TGTGCCAGCAGTTACGACAGGGGGCCGAACACTGAAGCTTTCTTT; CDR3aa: CASSYDRGPNTEAFF
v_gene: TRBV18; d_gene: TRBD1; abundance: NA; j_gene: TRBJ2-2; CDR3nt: TGTGCCAGCTCACAATCGGGACAGCGGAGCGGGGAGCTGTTTTTT; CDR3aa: CASSQSGQRSGELFF
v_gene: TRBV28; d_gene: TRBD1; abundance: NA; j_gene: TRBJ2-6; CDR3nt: TGTGCCAGCAGTCTCCGTGGCCTAAAGGGGGCGGGTGGGGCCAACGTCCTGACTTTC; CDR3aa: CASSLRGLKGAGGANVLTF
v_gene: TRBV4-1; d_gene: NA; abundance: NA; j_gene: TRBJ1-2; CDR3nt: TGCGCCAGCAGCCAACAAGCGGTCGGCAACTATGGCTACACCTTC; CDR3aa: CASSQQAVGNYGYTF
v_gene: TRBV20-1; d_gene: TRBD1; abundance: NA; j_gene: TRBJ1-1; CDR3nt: TGCAGTGTTTACTACAGGGGTGAAGCTTTCTTT; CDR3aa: CSVYYRGEAFF
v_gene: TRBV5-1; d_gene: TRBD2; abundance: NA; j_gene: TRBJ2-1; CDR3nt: TGCGCCAGCAGCGGAACTAGCGGGGGGGCTTACAATGAGCAGTTCTTC; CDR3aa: CASSGTSGGAYNEQFF
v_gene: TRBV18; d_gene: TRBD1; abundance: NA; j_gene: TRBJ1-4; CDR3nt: TGTGCCAGCTCACCAGAGACAGGGGGACCGGTGAAACTGTTTTTT; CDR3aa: CASSPETGGPVKLFF
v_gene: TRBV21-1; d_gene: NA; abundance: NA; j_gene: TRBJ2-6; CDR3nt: TGTGCCAGCAGCTCGCGAATCAGGGATTTCAGGCTCGTTTCTGGGGCCAACGTCCTGACTTTC; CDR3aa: CASSSRIRDFRLVSGANVLTF
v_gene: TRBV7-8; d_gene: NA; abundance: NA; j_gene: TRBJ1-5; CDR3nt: TGTGCCAGCAGCTTAGCGGCAGGGGCAGTGGGTGGCAATCAGCCCCAGCATTTT; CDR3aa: CASSLAAGAVGGNQPQHF
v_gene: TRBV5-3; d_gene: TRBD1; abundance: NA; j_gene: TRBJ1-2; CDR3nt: TGTGCCAGAAGCTTGGCACGGGAGGACAGGGGTCAGAGAGGGGGCTACACCTTC; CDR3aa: CARSLAREDRGQRGGYTF
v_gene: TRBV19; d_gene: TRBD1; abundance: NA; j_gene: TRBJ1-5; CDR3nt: TGTGCCAGTACCTCCCCCCCCGGGACAGGGTTAGGTCAGCCCCAGCATTTT; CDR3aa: CASTSPPGTGLGQPQHF
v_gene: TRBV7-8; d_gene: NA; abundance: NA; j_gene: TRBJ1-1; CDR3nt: TGTGCCAGCAGCAGACAGGAGAACACTGAAGCTTTCTTT; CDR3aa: CASSRQENTEAFF
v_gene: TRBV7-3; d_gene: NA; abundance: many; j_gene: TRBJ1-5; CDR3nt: TGTGCCCCCCAGGGGTCTCTGGCCAATCAGCCCCAGCATTTT; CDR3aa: CAPQGSLANQPQHF
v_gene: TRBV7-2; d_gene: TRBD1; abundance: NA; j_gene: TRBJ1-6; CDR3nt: TGTGCCAGCAGCGGACAGACAGGGACATCGGCCCCCCTCCACTTT; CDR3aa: CASSGQTGTSAPLHF
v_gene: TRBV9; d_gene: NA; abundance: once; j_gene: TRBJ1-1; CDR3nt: TGTGCCAGCAGCCCCAGGATGAACACTGAAGCTTTCTTT; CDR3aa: CASSPRMNTEAFF
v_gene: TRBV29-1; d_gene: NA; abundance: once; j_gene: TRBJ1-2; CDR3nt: TGCAGCGTTGATCGGCGGCTCTATGGCTACACCTTC; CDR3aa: CSVDRRLYGYTF
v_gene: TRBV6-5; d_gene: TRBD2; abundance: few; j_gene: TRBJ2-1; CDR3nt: TGTGCCAGCAGCAGGCTAGCGGACAATGAGCAGTTCTTC; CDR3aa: CASSRLADNEQFF
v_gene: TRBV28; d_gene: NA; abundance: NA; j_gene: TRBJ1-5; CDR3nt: TGTGCCAGCAGTTATCGGGGTGTAGGGCAGCCCCAGCATTTT; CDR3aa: CASSYRGVGQPQHF